These 30 T cell receptor beta chains share one sample of origin, sequenced in a study of T cells expressing NK-cell markers. From the 5' RACE reads, TCRdb lists one entry per CDR3 protein and no DNA. This table lists about 150,000 distinct CDR3 sequences. The sample taken for sequencing was blood T cells: a sorted CD56 or NKG2C T cell subset, CD4+ or CD8+ T cells, or bulk PBMC T cells (not recorded which). These receptor sequences come from a woman aged 50 to 60 in good health.

This chain links TRBV7-9 with TRBJ1-1; the D call from TCRdb, TRBD1, cannot be confirmed without DNA. The germline V gene has CDR1 SEHNR and CDR2 FQNEAQ (reference sequence). CDR3 length equals 16 residues. The chain's CDR3 is CASSRQGGDGNTEAFF.

V usage is TRBV19 and J usage is TRBJ1-2. The CDR3 sequence is 11 residues long. The V gene's germline CDR1 is LNHDA and CDR2 SQIVND (reference sequence). CDR3 loop: CASRYGDGYTF.

The CDR3 region is CSARDAESSYNEQFF. The chain has TRBV20-1 and TRBJ2-1. The germline CDR1 and CDR2 sequences are DFQATT and SNEGSKA (reference sequence). This CDR3 contains 15 residues.

This sequence joins TRBV5-1 and TRBJ2-7; TCRdb's D gene call, TRBD1, goes unchecked for lack of DNA. This CDR3 comprises 13 residues. Germline-derived CDR1 and CDR2 are SGHRS and YFSETQ. The CDR3: CASGQGPSYEQYF. Complete variable domain (other parts from reference TRBV5-1 and TRBJ2-7): KAGVTQTPRYLIKTRGQQVTLSCSPISGHRSVSWYQQTPGQGLQFLFEYFSETQRNKGNFPGRFSGRQFSNSRSEMNVSTLELGDSALYLCASGQGPSYEQYFGPGTRLTVT.

The V and J genes are TRBV10-3 and TRBJ2-7; there is no DNA to check the TCRdb D call of TRBD2. Looked up from germline, CDR1 is ENHRY and CDR2 is SYGVKD. The CDR3 sequence is 15 residues long. This chain's CDR3 is CAISPGTSGVYEQYF.

The J gene is TRBJ2-2, the V gene TRBV5-1; TCRdb calls TRBD1, which cannot be checked without DNA. CDR1 and CDR2 from the germline V gene are SGHRS and YFSETQ. The CDR3 extends over 17 amino acids. The CDR3 sequence: CASSLDDRLANTGELFF. The entire variable domain, with the rest obtained from reference TRBV5-1 and TRBJ2-2, is as follows: KAGVTQTPRYLIKTRGQQVTLSCSPISGHRSVSWYQQTPGQGLQFLFEYFSETQRNKGNFPGRFSGRQFSNSRSEMNVSTLELGDSALYLCASSLDDRLANTGELFFGEGSRLTVL.

V is TRBV12-3 or TRBV12-4 and J is TRBJ2-7; lacking DNA, the TRBD2 call made by TCRdb goes unchecked. The CDR3 is 14 amino acids. CDR3 residues: CASRLAGGPFEQYF.

This chain links TRBV5-1 with TRBJ2-7. CDR3 length: 15 amino acids. CDR1 SGHRS and CDR2 YFSETQ come from the germline V gene. The CDR3 spells CASSPILENSYEQYF.

V gene TRBV4-1 combines with J gene TRBJ1-3; TCRdb selects TRBD1, and the lack of DNA leaves this call unchecked. CDR1 is MGHRA, CDR2 YSYEKL, per germline. The CDR3 runs 17 residues. The CDR3 sequence: CASSQGDRQLFGNTIYF.

The chain has TRBV5-1 and TRBJ1-2; the D gene TCRdb calls, TRBD1, cannot be checked with no DNA. The CDR3 sequence is 14 residues long. CDR1 is SGHRS and CDR2 is YFSETQ in the germline V gene. The CDR3: CASSPDRTGYGYTF.

The chain joins TRBV12-3 or TRBV12-4 to TRBJ2-3; TCRdb returns TRBD2, unconfirmable since there is no DNA. The CDR3 covers 15 residues. The CDR3 reads CASSLTSAYTDTQYF.

The gene calls are TRBV7-9 and TRBJ2-2; without DNA, the TCRdb call of TRBD1 cannot be checked. CDR3 length equals 16 residues. Per germline, CDR1 SEHNR and CDR2 FQNEAQ (reference sequence). The chain's CDR3 is CASSFPSGANTGELFF.

The chain links TRBV6-5 to TRBJ2-5; the D gene TCRdb calls, TRBD1, cannot be checked with no DNA. Germline CDR1 reads MNHEY; CDR2 reads SVGAGI. This CDR3 contains 14 residues. The CDR3 reads CASSSTGGRETQYF.

V and J are TRBV4-1 and TRBJ2-1. CDR1 is MGHRA and CDR2 is YSYEKL in the germline V gene. The CDR3 covers 14 residues. The CDR3 spells CASAPGALYNEQFF.

This rearrangement joins TRBV5-5 to TRBJ1-5. Germline CDR1 is SGHKS and CDR2 is YYEKEE (reference sequence). The CDR3 runs to 14 residues. CDR3 amino acids: CASSLDSSNQPQHF. Supplemented by reference TRBV5-5 and TRBJ1-5, the full variable domain reads DAGVTQSPTHLIKTRGQQVTLRCSPISGHKSVSWYQQVLGQGPQFIFQYYEKEERGRGNFPDRFSARQFPNYSSELNVNALLLGDSALYLCASSLDSSNQPQHFGDGTRLSIL.

J is TRBJ1-6 and V is TRBV27; lacking DNA, the TRBD1 call made by TCRdb goes unchecked. Germline CDR1 and CDR2: MNHEY and SMNVEV (reference sequence). The CDR3 covers 15 residues. The CDR3 reads CASSPGTGLNSPLHF.

The chain carries TRBV5-1 and TRBJ1-6. Germline CDR1 is SGHRS and CDR2 is YFSETQ. The CDR3 length is 15 residues. CDR3 sequence: CASSYEGRDNSPLHF.

The chain carries TRBV15 and TRBJ2-4; without DNA, the TCRdb call of TRBD2 cannot be checked. CDR1 and CDR2 from the germline V gene are LNHNV and YYDKDF (reference sequence). The CDR3 is 17 amino acids. CDR3 residues: CATSSQSTSWGKNIQYF.

The rearrangement joins TRBV9 to TRBJ1-4; without DNA, the TCRdb call of TRBD1 cannot be checked. Germline V gene data show CDR1 as SGDLS and CDR2 as YYNGEE. The CDR3 totals 15 residues. The CDR3: CASSAWGATNEKLFF.

The chain employs TRBV24-1 and TRBJ2-2. This CDR3 is 16 amino acids long. Germline V CDR1 and CDR2: KGHDR, SFDVKD. CDR3 region: CATSDLGVRGTGELFF.

The CDR3: CASSQEGSDTYNEQFF. V gene TRBV4-1 combines with J gene TRBJ2-1. Germline CDR1 MGHRA, CDR2 YSYEKL. The CDR3 loop spans 16 amino acids.

The chain is built from TRBV27 and TRBJ2-3; TCRdb calls TRBD2, which cannot be checked without DNA. This CDR3 is built from 17 residues. Germline CDR1 and CDR2: MNHEY and SMNVEV (reference sequence). CDR3 in amino acids: CASSSPGLAGAGDTQYF.

The V and J genes are TRBV6-5 and TRBJ1-5; there is no DNA to check the TCRdb D call of TRBD1. Per the germline V gene, CDR1 is MNHEY and CDR2 is SVGAGI. This CDR3 has 15 amino acids. This CDR3 is CASSREQGGNQPQHF.

This rearrangement joins TRBV20-1 to TRBJ2-1; the D call of TRBD2 rests on TCRdb alone, since no DNA is present to check it. This CDR3 comprises 13 residues. From germline, CDR1 is DFQATT and CDR2 SNEGSKA (reference sequence). The CDR3 loop is CSAQLDSRYEQFF.

This chain connects TRBV29-1 to TRBJ2-1; TCRdb proposes TRBD2, but this gene call is untestable without DNA. The CDR3 consists of 14 residues. Germline-derived CDR1 and CDR2 are SQVTM and ANQGSEA. CDR3 sequence: CGQGEVAGDGEQFF.

V is TRBV29-1 and J is TRBJ1-2. Germline CDR1 and CDR2: SQVTM and ANQGSEA. CDR3 length equals 12 residues. The CDR3 loop is CSVERESYGYTF.

The chain is built from TRBV10-1 and TRBJ2-3; TCRdb gives TRBD1 as the D gene, but with no DNA this cannot be confirmed. The CDR3 length is 13 residues. Germline lookup yields CDR1 WNHNN and CDR2 SYGVQD (reference sequence). The CDR3: CASRGRETDTQYF.

The genes are TRBV25-1 and TRBJ2-1; lacking DNA, the TRBD1 call made by TCRdb goes unchecked. The length of the CDR3 is 12 residues. CDR1 and CDR2 (germline): MGHDK, SYGVNS. This CDR3 reads CASYREYNEQFF.

The chain employs TRBV4-1 and TRBJ1-5. The CDR3 spans 15 residues. The V gene's germline CDR1 is MGHRA and CDR2 YSYEKL. The CDR3 protein is CASSQKAESNQPQHF.

This chain uses TRBV24-1 with TRBJ2-7; TCRdb outputs TRBD1, but without DNA this stays unchecked. This CDR3 comprises 16 residues. Germline lookup yields CDR1 KGHDR and CDR2 SFDVKD. The CDR3 loop is CATSDTGTSDSYEQYF.